This T cell receptor beta chain was sequenced during a study of shared T cell receptors in the human thymus. The germline V gene encodes CDR1 GTSNPN and CDR2 SVGIG (reference sequence). This CDR3 comprises 16 residues. V dropped 2 bases and J dropped 2 bases, with 15 bases sitting between them. The protocol was immunoSEQ multiplex PCR, while the TCRdb copy is restricted to in-frame clones and leaves out a portion. The sample yields 500,000 to 750,000 clones, approximately 87% seen once. These sequences were also reported in another study, on human thymus T cells. From that paper: It looked as if thymic and blood repertoires used V and J genes in a biased way. As related research reported, thymic repertoires overlapped highly among unrelated individuals.

The chain is built from TRBV30 and TRBJ2-2; TRBD2 is a possible D gene (5 bases). Sequencing input: thymocytes. This receptor was identified in a boy younger than two with a congenital heart defect. DNA for the CDR3: TGTGCCTGGAGTCCATGCAGCGGAACTAACACCGGGGAGCTGTTTTTT. It yields the protein CAWSPCSGTNTGELFF.